The rows below give T cell receptor beta chains drawn from one sample of a study of kidney transplant recipient with SARS-CoV-2 infection. MiXCR, applied by TCRdb to the reads, yields one record per CDR3 protein. Seen here are 200,000 to 300,000 distinct CDR3 sequences, about 28% observed once, and the top ten hold around 7.8%. The specimen was a blood sample, collected at baseline and on day 111 from a kidney transplant recipient. The source of these receptors is a young adult male patient who had COVID-19 and was a kidney transplant recipient. Some of the T cells may derive from the graft donor. CDR3s include the opening cysteine and the closing phenylalanine or tryptophan. The D gene is left open where the match is weak. Each size is once, few or many counts, or a class when the clone is expanded.

CDR3 protein	J gene	V gene	clone size	D gene
CSVSAVNYGYTF	TRBJ1-2	TRBV29-1	many	.
CASSFLWAGGTYEQYF	TRBJ2-7	TRBV12-3/TRBV12-4	many	.
CAISLTGSDTDTQYF	TRBJ2-3	TRBV10-3	many	.
CASSLVPDLGKTYGYTF	TRBJ1-2	TRBV7-9	many	.
CASSFSQYKGYTF	TRBJ1-2	TRBV7-3	many	.
CASSGRQELGKTYGYTF	TRBJ1-2	TRBV25-1	few	.
CASSSPTGENIQYF	TRBJ2-4	TRBV7-2	few	.
CASSENDTAGKTYGYTF	TRBJ1-2	TRBV12-3/TRBV12-4	few	.
CASSLAAGNTGELFF	TRBJ2-2	TRBV5-1	many	.
CASSEGTGNYGYTF	TRBJ1-2	TRBV5-8	many	TRBD1
CASSLVTGGWSGELFF	TRBJ2-2	TRBV7-2	many	TRBD2
CASISSGGPYEQYF	TRBJ2-7	TRBV25-1	many	.
CASSYSGTGEQFF	TRBJ2-1	TRBV6-5	few	TRBD1
CASSSLHENTGELFF	TRBJ2-2	TRBV7-9	many	.
CATLRDRDPGNTIYF	TRBJ1-3	TRBV10-3	many	TRBD1
CASSSSPGTYNYGYTF	TRBJ1-2	TRBV7-2	many	.